These 30 T cell receptor beta chains were sequenced from one sample in a study of blood T cell repertoires in COVID-19. Data came from immunoSEQ multiplex PCR; TCRdb stores just in-frame clones and leaves some out. The repertoire holds more than 300,000 clones, with approximately 90% as singletons. What was sequenced was peripheral blood. Source of these receptors: a woman aged 25 to 39 with COVID-19, enrolled during active disease.

The V and J genes are TRBV7-2 and TRBJ1-1; 8 bases are shared with TRBD1. The CDR3 has 14 amino acids. Per germline, CDR1 SGHTA and CDR2 FQGNSA. The ends lost 1 base at V and 7 bases at J; junction bases unmatched: 5. In nucleotides, the CDR3 is TGTGCCAGCAGCTTAGGACAGGGGATGATTGAAGCTTTCTTT. As protein: CASSLGQGMIEAFF.

The J gene is TRBJ2-7, the V gene TRBV5-1; 8 bases are shared with TRBD2. The V segment lost 2 bases and the J segment 3 bases; nucleotides outside the gene matches: 16. The CDR3 is 18 amino acids. Germline V gene sequence: CDR1 SGHRS, CDR2 YFSETQ. CDR3 in DNA: TGCGCCAGCAGCTTAATGTGGCGAGCGGGGGCCACGGGCTACGAGCAGTACTTC. This gives the protein CASSLMWRAGATGYEQYF.

The chain employs TRBV28 and TRBJ2-1, with D perhaps TRBD2 (5 bases). Trimming stripped 5 bases from V and 3 bases from J, with 11 bases between. CDR1 and CDR2 (germline): MDHEN, SYDVKM. CDR3 length: 14 amino acids. The CDR3 DNA is TGTGCCAGCAGTCTATTAGAGGGCTACAATGAGCAGTTCTTC. Its protein is CASSLLEGYNEQFF. Based on the CDR3 plus reference TRBV28 and TRBJ2-1, the full variable domain is DVKVTQSSRYLVKRTGEKVFLECVQDMDHENMFWYRQDPGLGLRLIYFSYDVKMKEKGDIPEGYSVSREKKERFSLILESASTNQTSMYLCASSLLEGYNEQFFGPGTRLTVL.

V gene TRBV24-1 combines with J gene TRBJ2-1; 11 nucleotides agree with TRBD2. The germline gives CDR1 KGHDR, CDR2 SFDVKD. Germline trimming cut 4 bases from V and 8 bases from J; bases unmatched to any gene: 9. The CDR3 consists of 16 residues. This CDR3 is CATSDAIAGGNDEQFF. The CDR3 region has the DNA TGTGCCACCAGTGACGCCATAGCGGGGGGGAACGATGAGCAGTTCTTC.

This rearrangement joins TRBV7-9 to TRBJ1-2; TRBD1 is a possible D gene (6 bases). V dropped 4 bases and J dropped 6 bases, with 18 bases sitting between them. Germline CDR1 is SEHNR and CDR2 is FQNEAQ (reference sequence). The length of the CDR3 is 15 residues. This CDR3 reads CASSSPRRGADGYTF. The CDR3 region has the DNA TGTGCCAGCAGCTCTCCCCGCCGGGGGGCGGATGGCTACACCTTC.

The chain has TRBV5-1 and TRBJ2-7, with a tentative D call TRBD1 (6 bases). CDR1 and CDR2 (germline): SGHRS, YFSETQ. Trimming took off 1 base at V and 2 bases at J, with 13 bases between the two ends. The CDR3 is 15 amino acids. The CDR3 region has the DNA TGCGCCAGCAGCTTGAAGCTCAGGGGACCCTACGAGCAGTACGTC. Amino acid sequence: CASSLKLRGPYEQYV.

For the CDR3, the DNA is TGTGCCACCAGTCGAGGGGGGACAGGGGCATTAGCCCTCCACTTT. Translated: CATSRGGTGALALHF. This chain links TRBV15 with TRBJ1-6; 10 bases match TRBD1. This CDR3 is 15 amino acids long. V dropped 6 bases and J dropped 14; count of bases not matched to a gene: 13. In germline, CDR1 is LNHNV, CDR2 YYDKDF (reference sequence).

This rearrangement joins TRBV18 to TRBJ1-2, with 7 nucleotides matching TRBD1. V was clipped by 6 bases and J by 8 bases; unmatched bases: 9. Germline V gene lookup returns CDR1 KGHSH and CDR2 LQKENI. The CDR3 totals 13 residues. DNA for the CDR3: TGTGCCAGCTCTCTGACAGGGTGGGAAGGCTACACCTTC. Residues: CASSLTGWEGYTF.

The gene calls are TRBV5-3 and TRBJ1-1, with D unclear. TRBV5-3 is noted as an ORF with a role that remains uncertain. This CDR3 comprises 15 residues. V dropped 2 bases and J dropped 3 bases, with 14 bases sitting between them. The CDR3 nucleotides read TGTGCCAGAAGCTTTATGGACTACTGGGACACTGAAGCTTTCTTT. This translates into CARSFMDYWDTEAFF.

The chain joins TRBV5-5 to TRBJ1-2; 10 positions agree with TRBD1. Per germline, CDR1 SGHKS and CDR2 YYEKEE (reference sequence). V was clipped by 4 bases and J by 6 bases; unmatched bases: 9. The CDR3 covers 15 residues. DNA for the CDR3: TGTGCCAGCAGCAGGGGACAGGGGACGTCGGATGGCTACACCTTC. Translated: CASSRGQGTSDGYTF.

The chain has TRBV7-2 and TRBJ2-7; a possible D gene is TRBD2 (5 bases). The CDR3 extends over 15 amino acids. V lost 4 bases, J lost 4 bases, and 17 bases lay in between. CDR1 SGHTA and CDR2 FQGNSA come from the germline V gene. The CDR3 region is CASSSRDGPGYEQYF. The CDR3 DNA follows: TGTGCCAGCAGCTCCCGGGATGGTCCGGGGTACGAGCAGTACTTC.

This clone turned up a few times. The chain carries TRBV5-6 and TRBJ2-7; 11 nucleotides align to TRBD1. The CDR3 is 15 amino acids. J lost 3 bases, V lost 2 bases, and 4 bases had no gene match. The germline CDR1 and CDR2 sequences are SGHDT and YYEEEE. CDR3 nucleotides: TGTGCCAGCAGCTTCCGGGGGACAGGGGGCTACGAGCAGTACGTC. Its translation: CASSFRGTGGYEQYV.

This chain uses TRBV7-9 with TRBJ2-5; a weak D match, TRBD1 (6 bases). The germline gives CDR1 SEHNR, CDR2 FQNEAQ (reference sequence). The CDR3 spans 14 residues. V shed 5 bases and J shed 1 base, with 11 bases lying between them. CDR3: CASSRQAVQETQYF. The CDR3 coding sequence is TGTGCCAGCAGCCGACAGGCAGTCCAAGAGACCCAGTACTTC.

CDR3 in DNA: TGTGCCAGTATACAGGAGAATAATGAAAAACTGTTTTTT. Encoded protein: CASIQENNEKLFF. The chain has TRBV2 and TRBJ1-4, with D perhaps matching TRBD1 (5 bases). Per germline, CDR1 SNHLY and CDR2 FYNNEI. CDR3 length equals 13 residues. V lost 9 bases and J 4 bases, leaving 12 bases between the germline ends.

The CDR3 nucleotides read TGTGCCGGACAGGGAAACCACACAGATACGCAGTATTTT. This codes for CAGQGNHTDTQYF. The rearrangement links TRBV6-5 to TRBJ2-3; 8 nucleotides match TRBD1. Germline-derived CDR1 and CDR2 are MNHEY and SVGAGI. After removal of 11 bases from V and 2 bases from J, the junction contained 6 bases not matched to a gene. This CDR3 has 13 amino acids.

The V gene is TRBV7-2, the J gene TRBJ1-4, with a weak D call TRBD1 (5 bases). With 5 bases removed from V and 3 bases from J, the gap between germline ends came to 13 bases. This CDR3 spans 15 amino acids. In germline, CDR1 is SGHTA, CDR2 FQGNSA. CDR3 coding DNA: TGTGCCAGCAGCGTTGACCGGGACTCTAATGAAAAACTGTTTTTT. Amino acid sequence: CASSVDRDSNEKLFF.

The V gene is TRBV2, the J gene TRBJ1-5; D may be TRBD1 (5 bases). The CDR3 has 15 residues. Germline CDR1 and CDR2: SNHLY and FYNNEI. Trimming pared 4 bases from V and 2 bases from J, leaving 12 bases between. The CDR3 sequence is CASSGQGRRNQPQHF. For the CDR3, the DNA is TGTGCCAGCAGTGGGCAGGGCAGGCGCAATCAGCCCCAGCATTTT.

This clone was observed once. The rearrangement links TRBV7-2 to TRBJ1-1; D is unclear. CDR1 SGHTA and CDR2 FQGNSA come from the germline V gene. CDR3 size: 15 residues. V lost 0 bases and J lost 4, with 12 bases in between. The CDR3: CASSLAWVGGTEAFF. The CDR3 DNA reads TGTGCCAGCAGCTTAGCTTGGGTTGGAGGCACTGAAGCTTTCTTT.

The genes are TRBV6-2 or TRBV6-3 and TRBJ1-1; D is unresolved. Between the trimmed V and J ends, which lost 2 bases and 4 bases, there was a span of 5 bases. Germline-derived CDR1 and CDR2 are MNHEY and SVGEGT. The CDR3 extends over 12 amino acids. Written as DNA, the CDR3 is TGTGCCAGCAGTTACCTTTCCACTGAAGCTTTCTTT. The encoded protein is CASSYLSTEAFF.

This chain uses TRBV7-8 with TRBJ2-5, with 9 positions matching TRBD2. CDR3 length equals 17 residues. Per germline, CDR1 SGHVS and CDR2 FQNEAQ. The junction had 8 bases not matched to a gene; V was cut back by 1 base and J by 2 bases. In DNA form, the CDR3 reads TGTGCCAGCAGCTTAGTATATTTAGCGGGGGCACAAGAGACCCAGTACTTC. Translation: CASSLVYLAGAQETQYF.

The rearrangement links TRBV5-4 to TRBJ2-3; 9 nucleotides line up with TRBD2. Germline V gene sequence: CDR1 SGHNT, CDR2 YYREEE (reference sequence). The CDR3 is 17 residues long. Trimming at V came to 2 bases and at J to 4 bases, leaving 11 bases not matched to a gene. CDR3: CASSLRMIAGVPDTQYF. DNA of the CDR3: TGTGCCAGCAGCTTAAGAATGATAGCGGGGGTACCAGATACGCAGTATTTT.

The rearrangement joins TRBV12-3 or TRBV12-4 to TRBJ1-1; TRBD1 is a possible D gene (5 bases). This CDR3 contains 13 residues. Trimming left V 7 bases short and J 3 bases short, with 12 bases between. The CDR3 DNA reads as TGTGCCAGCATTCCTCCGGGGGACACTGAAGCTTTCTTT. Amino acid sequence: CASIPPGDTEAFF.

This clone has only one observation. The rearrangement links TRBV7-8 to TRBJ1-2, with D possibly matching TRBD1 (5 bases). This CDR3 comprises 16 residues. Germline lookup yields CDR1 SGHVS and CDR2 FQNEAQ. Trimming shortened V by 5 bases and J by 1 base, and 17 bases separated the two germline ends. CDR3 bases: TGTGCCAGCAGCCCGGGGGGAACACTTCATAACTATGGCTACACCTTC. Its protein is CASSPGGTLHNYGYTF. Full variable domain (rest looked up from reference TRBV7-8 and TRBJ1-2): GAGVSQSPRYKVAKRGQDVALRCDPISGHVSLFWYQQALGQGPEFLTYFQNEAQLDKSGLPSDRFFAERPEGSVSTLKIQRTQQEDSAVYLCASSPGGTLHNYGYTFGSGTRLTVV.

The DNA for the CDR3 is TGTGCCAGTAGAGAGGACAGGGTTGCAGGGGAGCTGTTTTTT. It specifies CASREDRVAGELFF. The chain is built from TRBV19 and TRBJ2-2; 8 bases agree with TRBD1. This CDR3 spans 14 amino acids. The V and J ends lost 6 bases and 8 bases, in that order; junction bases with no gene match: 8. Germline V gene data show CDR1 as LNHDA and CDR2 as SQIVND (reference sequence).

The rearrangement uses TRBV24-1 and TRBJ2-5; unclear D gene. The CDR3 sequence is 15 residues long. The V gene lost 4 bases and the J gene lost 5 bases, with 16 bases spanning the gap. Germline assignment: CDR1 KGHDR and CDR2 SFDVKD. CDR3 region: CATSEAGFLGETQYF. Written as DNA, the CDR3 is TGTGCCACCAGTGAGGCCGGGTTCCTTGGGGAGACCCAGTACTTC.

The gene calls are TRBV11-2 and TRBJ2-7; a weak D match, TRBD1 (5 bases). There are 15 residues in the CDR3. The germline V gene encodes CDR1 SGHAT and CDR2 FQNNGV. V lost 5 bases and J lost 6, with 20 bases in between. The CDR3 DNA reads TGTGCCAGCAGCAGCGACAGTCTTGGCGTTGCCGAGCAGTACGTC. This encodes CASSSDSLGVAEQYV.

The chain links TRBV6-5 to TRBJ2-3; D is unresolved. Germline V gene lookup returns CDR1 MNHEY and CDR2 SVGAGI. V lost 0 bases, J lost 0 bases, and 10 bases lay in between. The CDR3 is made up of 16 amino acids. The CDR3, as DNA: TGTGCCAGCAGTTACTCCCCCGGAGCTAGCACAGATACGCAGTATTTT. It encodes CASSYSPGASTDTQYF.

The rearrangement links TRBV5-6 to TRBJ1-3; tentatively, D is TRBD1 (5 bases). CDR1 SGHDT and CDR2 YYEEEE come from the germline V gene. This CDR3 contains 12 residues. V lost 1 base and J 11 bases, leaving 10 bases between the germline ends. The CDR3 here is CASSLRGRPIYF. The CDR3 DNA reads TGTGCCAGCAGCTTGAGGGGCAGGCCCATATATTTT.

CDR3 protein: CASSLGLTPGELFF. The CDR3 region has the DNA TGTGCCAGCAGTTTGGGACTAACCCCCGGGGAGCTGTTTTTT. This chain joins TRBV27 and TRBJ2-2; the match to TRBD2 covers 7 bases. V shed 3 bases, J shed 6 bases, and the junction held 4 bases outside the gene matches. This CDR3 comprises 14 residues. Germline V gene lookup returns CDR1 MNHEY and CDR2 SMNVEV (reference sequence).

V gene TRBV20-1 combines with J gene TRBJ2-2, with D unresolved. The CDR3 spans 13 residues. The ends were cut back, 3 bases at V and 4 bases at J, with 9 bases in the middle. Germline lookup yields CDR1 DFQATT and CDR2 SNEGSKA (reference sequence). The CDR3 coding sequence is TGCAGTGCTAGTTGGCACGCCACCGGGGAGCTGTTTTTT. Its translation is CSASWHATGELFF.